This T cell receptor (beta chain) emerged from a study of blood T cell repertoires in COVID-19. Study information: Sites in the United States, Italy and Spain provided acute and convalescent COVID-19 samples.

As processed by the authors: Amplification from reference gene primers served as the basis for estimated nucleated cell counts. Assay: immunoSEQ multiplex PCR; the TCRdb copy retains only in-frame clones and omits some. That table furnishes V, J and clone size, whereas the DNA furnished D and trimming. The table lists hundreds of thousands of clones, about nine tenths of them singletons, with over 6% in the top ten. The CDR3 contains 14 residues. The ends were cut back, 4 bases at V and 5 bases at J, with 14 bases in the middle. CDR1 PRHDT and CDR2 FYEKMQ come from the germline V gene (reference sequence). The cohort comprised adults aged 18 to 89 years residing in 20 to 30 US areas.

The receptor's source is a woman aged 30 to 39 with acute COVID-19. This chain uses TRBV13 with TRBJ1-2; a weak D match, TRBD1 (5 bases). The sequenced material came from PBMCs or T cells enriched from blood (not recorded which). CDR3 sequence (DNA): TGTGCCAGCAGCTCGGACGGCGGGGGGTATGGCTACACCTTC. This gives the protein CASSSDGGGYGYTF.